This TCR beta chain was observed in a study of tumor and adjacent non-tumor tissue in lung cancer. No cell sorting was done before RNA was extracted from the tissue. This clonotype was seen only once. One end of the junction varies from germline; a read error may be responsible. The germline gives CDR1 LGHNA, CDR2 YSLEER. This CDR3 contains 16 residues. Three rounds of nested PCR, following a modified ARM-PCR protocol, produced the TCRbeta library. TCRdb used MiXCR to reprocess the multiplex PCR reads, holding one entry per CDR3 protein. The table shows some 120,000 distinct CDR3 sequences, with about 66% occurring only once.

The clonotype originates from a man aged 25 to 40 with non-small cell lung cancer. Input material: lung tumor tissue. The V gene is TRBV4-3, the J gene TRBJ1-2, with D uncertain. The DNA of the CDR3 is TGCGCCAGTAGCCAAGATGTTAGCAGGCGATCAGATGGCTACACCTTC. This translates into CASSQDVSRRSDGYTF.